This T cell receptor (beta chain) was sequenced during a study of shared clonotypes between healthy human individuals. For the study at large: Plates per donor: three CD4 naive, three CD4 memory, two CD8 naive, one CD8 memory.

In the original processing: Owing to the provision of junction-only sequences devoid of quality scores by immunoSEQ, filtering differed. Produced via immunoSEQ multiplex PCR; TCRdb's table is partial and in-frame only. The DNA gave D and trimming, while V, J and clone size come from that table. The sample holds some 2,000,000 clones, roughly 96% seen once. CDR3 size: 15 residues. Germline V gene data show CDR1 as SSHAT and CDR2 as FNYEAQ (reference sequence). This clone occurred many times. At one of its ends the junction is not consistent with the germline gene, which may arise from a read error. This sequence joins TRBV7-7 and TRBJ2-2, with D possibly being TRBD2 (7 bases). The sequenced sample was naive CD4+ T cells sorted from blood. Subset reported: CD45RA+ positively selected. The source is a man younger than 35 in good health. The CDR3 loop reads CASSPGAGAAGELFF. CDR3 nucleotides: TGTGCTAGCAGCCCAGGGGCGGGAGCGGCCGGGGAGCTGTTTTTT.